A selection of T cell receptor beta chains follows, all from one sample in a study of blood T cell repertoires in COVID-19. The method was immunoSEQ multiplex PCR; TCRdb's version includes in-frame clones alone and lacks a portion of them. The sample shows under 250,000 clones, roughly 80% of them seen only once. The specimen was peripheral blood. These receptors were taken from a woman in her fifties or sixties with acute or convalescent COVID-19. Both conserved end residues are part of each CDR3. A D gene is named only where the DNA matches it firmly. Not every row has a clone size; where given, it reads once, few, many or a size class.

d_call j_call clone_size v_call cdr3_nt cdr3_aa
NA TRBJ2-7 once TRBV25-1 TGTGCCAGCAGTGCTCCAGGGTCGGGCTCCTACGAGCAGTACTTC CASSAPGSGSYEQYF
NA TRBJ1-1 NA TRBV7-9 TGTGCCAGCAGCGAAACCGTAGACAGGTCTGAAGCTTTCTTT CASSETVDRSEAFF
TRBD1 TRBJ1-4 NA TRBV2 TGTGCCAGCAGTCCTTCGCGGACAGGCCCACCAACTAATGAAAAACTGTTTTTT CASSPSRTGPPTNEKLFF
TRBD1 TRBJ1-1 NA TRBV11-2 TGTGCCAGCAGCCGAAACCGACAGGGGGAAGCTTTCTTT CASSRNRQGEAFF
TRBD1 TRBJ1-2 NA TRBV29-1 TGCAGCGACCTCTCCCCGGGGACAGGGACGGGCGCGAACTATGGCTACACCTTC CSDLSPGTGTGANYGYTF
NA TRBJ1-4 NA TRBV4-2 TGTGCCAGCAGCCAAGATTTTCGGTCGGGGGGCGACGGTGGGAAACTGTTTTTT CASSQDFRSGGDGGKLFF
NA TRBJ1-6 NA TRBV6-6 TGTGCCAGCAGTTACGACGCCCAGGGGACGCTTTCACCCCTCCACTTT CASSYDAQGTLSPLHF
TRBD1 TRBJ1-1 NA TRBV6-5 TGTGCCAGCAAGTCGTGGGCCGGGACAGAAGTCAGAGCTTTCTTT CASKSWAGTEVRAFF
TRBD1 TRBJ1-5 NA TRBV11-2 TGTGCCAGCAGCTTAGGACAGGGTATGAGTCAGCCCCAGCATTTT CASSLGQGMSQPQHF
TRBD1 TRBJ2-3 NA TRBV6-1 TGTGCCAGCAGTGAAGTTCAGGGGGTGACGCAGTATTTT CASSEVQGVTQYF
NA TRBJ2-3 NA TRBV9 TGTGCCAGCGGGCCAGGAACAGATACGCAGTATTTT CASGPGTDTQYF
TRBD1 TRBJ2-2 once TRBV29-1 TGCAGCGTTGGGACAGGGGGCCTCACCGGGGAGCTGTTTTTT CSVGTGGLTGELFF
NA TRBJ1-1 few TRBV5-1 TGCGCCAGCAGTTCGGTACTGAACACTGAAGCTTTCTTT CASSSVLNTEAFF
NA TRBJ2-7 once TRBV3-1/TRBV3-2 TGTGCCAGCAGCCAAGACAGGTGGAGGGACGAGCAGTACTTC CASSQDRWRDEQYF
NA TRBJ1-5 NA TRBV4-2 TGTGCCAGCAGCCAAGTAGCAGTAACTAACAATCAGCCCCAGCATTTT CASSQVAVTNNQPQHF
TRBD1 TRBJ1-4 NA TRBV30 TGTGCCTGGAACTATAACAGGGGTATTGAAAAACTGTTTTTT CAWNYNRGIEKLFF
NA TRBJ1-2 NA TRBV9 TGTGCCAGCAGCAAATCGACAGGCATGTTCTATGGCTACACCTTC CASSKSTGMFYGYTF
TRBD1 TRBJ2-1 NA TRBV6-2/TRBV6-3 TGTGCCAGCAGTCCCCGCCGGGACAGAAGCCAGAGACAGTTCTTC CASSPRRDRSQRQFF
NA TRBJ1-5 NA TRBV19 TGTGCCACCACAGGGTATAGCAATCAGCCCCAGCATTTT CATTGYSNQPQHF
NA TRBJ1-5 NA TRBV2 TGTGCCAGCAGTGTGTTACAGGGTCAGCCCCAGCATTTT CASSVLQGQPQHF
NA TRBJ1-1 few TRBV9 TGTGCCAGCAGCGTAGGGTCAGCGGGCACTGAAGCTTTCTTT CASSVGSAGTEAFF
NA TRBJ1-2 NA TRBV9 TGTGCCAGCAGCCCCCGCGGGGGGAACTATGGCTACACCTTC CASSPRGGNYGYTF
NA TRBJ1-1 once TRBV12-2 TGTGCAAGTCGCTTAGACGGGACAGGAGAACTAAACACTGAAGCTTTCTTT CASRLDGTGELNTEAFF
NA TRBJ2-3 once TRBV5-1 TGCGCCAGCAGCCCCGTCGATCCCCGGACTTCAGATACGCAGTATTTT CASSPVDPRTSDTQYF
NA TRBJ1-1 NA TRBV11-2 TGTGCCAGCAGCTTAGTACACAGTAACACTGAAGCTTTCTTT CASSLVHSNTEAFF
NA TRBJ1-1 NA TRBV6-2/TRBV6-3 TGTGCCAGCAGTTACCCGATTGTTAATGCGGGACGGAACACTGAAGCTTTCTTT CASSYPIVNAGRNTEAFF
NA TRBJ1-6 NA TRBV4-3 TGCGCCAGCAGCCAAGATGGCAGGGCGGTTTCACCCCTCCACTTT CASSQDGRAVSPLHF
TRBD2 TRBJ2-1 NA TRBV9 TGTGCCAGCAGCCCCGGGGCGCGGGGGGGCCTCAATGAGCAGTTCTTC CASSPGARGGLNEQFF
TRBD2 TRBJ2-7 NA TRBV3-1/TRBV3-2 TGTGCCAGCAGCCAAACTAGCGGGGGGGCCGTGCAGTACTTC CASSQTSGGAVQYF
NA TRBJ1-1 once TRBV3-1/TRBV3-2 TGTGCCAGCAGCAGCAGGGGCACTGAAGCTTTCTTT CASSSRGTEAFF
NA TRBJ1-1 NA TRBV10-3 TGTGCCATTGCGAGACATACTGGACAGAACACTGAAGCTTTCTTT CAIARHTGQNTEAFF
TRBD1 TRBJ1-1 NA TRBV5-1 TGCGCCAGCAGCTCGACAGGGCGAGGGAGCACTGAAGCTTTCTTT CASSSTGRGSTEAFF
NA TRBJ2-7 NA TRBV12-3/TRBV12-4 TGTGCCAGCCCCTTGTCCTACTTC CASPLSYF
NA TRBJ1-5 NA TRBV4-1 TGCGCCAGCAGCCAAGAGGGCAGCCATAGCAATCAGCCCCAGCATTTT CASSQEGSHSNQPQHF
NA TRBJ1-1 once TRBV5-1 TGCGCCAGCAGCCCGGGCTCAGGGGTGACCACTGAAGCTTTCTTT CASSPGSGVTTEAFF
TRBD1 TRBJ2-1 NA TRBV19 TGTGCCAGTAGTATTCCCGGGACAGGGCGTTGGAATGAGCAGTTCTTC CASSIPGTGRWNEQFF
NA TRBJ1-4 NA TRBV14 TGTGCCAGCAGCCTTTTGACAGGCTCGAATGAAAAACTGTTTTTT CASSLLTGSNEKLFF
NA TRBJ1-5 few TRBV19 TGTGCCAGTAGTTACCTTAATACGGATCAGCCCCAGCATTTT CASSYLNTDQPQHF
TRBD2 TRBJ2-7 NA TRBV6-6 TGTGCCAGCAGCCCCACTAGCGGGGGGTTCATGGAGCAGTACTTC CASSPTSGGFMEQYF
NA TRBJ2-7 NA TRBV28 TGTGCCAGCAGGACCCGGGACACTGTATACGAGCAGTACTTC CASRTRDTVYEQYF
NA TRBJ1-2 NA TRBV6-5 TGTGCCAGCAGTTACTCCCGGGGGGGCGCGTCTTATGGCTACACCTTC CASSYSRGGASYGYTF
TRBD1 TRBJ1-4 NA TRBV7-9 TGTGCCAGCAGCCTCGACAGGGAGGAAAAACTGTTTTTT CASSLDREEKLFF
TRBD2 TRBJ2-3 once TRBV28 TGTGCCAGCAGTTCACTAGCGGGGGCGGGCACAGATACGCAGTATTTT CASSSLAGAGTDTQYF
NA TRBJ2-1 NA TRBV20-1 TGCAGTGCTAGTCTATCGGGGATGGGTGAGCAGTTCTTC CSASLSGMGEQFF
TRBD1 TRBJ1-2 NA TRBV5-4 TGTGCCAGCACCAGCCCAGGGGGGAACTATGGCTACACCTTC CASTSPGGNYGYTF
NA TRBJ1-1 once TRBV5-1 TGCGCCAGCAGCTTGGCCCGGGACACTGAAGCTTTCTTT CASSLARDTEAFF
NA TRBJ1-5 NA TRBV2 TGTGCCAGCAGTGAAATTAGAGGGAATCAGCCCCAGCATTTT CASSEIRGNQPQHF
TRBD1 TRBJ2-7 few TRBV19 TGTGCCAGTAGTTCTACCGCGGGACAGGGGATCCTTCAGTACTTC CASSSTAGQGILQYF
NA TRBJ1-2 NA TRBV13 TGTGCCAGCAGCTCAAATCACCGGGACACTGGCTACACCTTC CASSSNHRDTGYTF
TRBD2 TRBJ2-5 NA TRBV4-2 TGTGCCAGCAGCCAGGCGGCTAGCGGGGGCCAAGAGACCCAGTACTTC CASSQAASGGQETQYF